This T cell receptor (beta chain) stems from a study of blood T cell repertoires in COVID-19. This clone was seen a few times. Using immunoSEQ multiplex PCR, the repertoire was profiled, and TCRdb retains in-frame clones only, with some absent. The sample includes around 47,000 clones, roughly 89% of them seen just once. Germline values: CDR1 SGHTA, CDR2 FQGNSA. This CDR3 has 18 residues. The V gene end was trimmed by 5 bases and the J gene end by 4 bases; junction bases not matched to a gene: 13. The V gene is TRBV7-2, the J gene TRBJ2-7; 14 bases line up with TRBD2. The receptor's source is a man older than 75 with active or convalescent COVID-19. The specimen sequenced was peripheral blood. CDR3 DNA: TGTGCCAGCAGCCCATCGACTAGCGGGAGGGCTGGGTTGTACGAGCAGTACTTC. Encoded protein: CASSPSTSGRAGLYEQYF.